This T cell receptor beta chain was retrieved from a study of blood T cell repertoires in COVID-19. On the study more broadly: The United States, Italy and Spain were the sources of the acute and convalescent COVID-19 samples. Nucleic acid was either cDNA or gDNA, and it came from T cells, B-cell-depleted T cells, or PBMCs.

Authors' processing steps: Amplification of reference gene primers was used by the study to estimate nucleated cell counts. Assay used: immunoSEQ multiplex PCR; TCRdb lists only in-frame clones, some missing. V and J calls and clone size come straight from that table; D and trimming were deduced from the DNA. The sample yields more than 95,000 clones, roughly 82% seen once. Germline CDR1 and CDR2: MDHEN and SYDVKM. This CDR3 contains 16 residues. After removal of 4 bases from V and 5 bases from J, the junction contained 9 bases not matched to a gene. The clonotype was recovered from a man aged 60 to 69 with acute or convalescent COVID-19. Sequencing was performed on peripheral blood. The chain combines TRBV28 with TRBJ2-5, with 11 bases that match TRBD2. DNA of the CDR3: TGTGCCAGCAGTTCCAGGGGTAGCGGGAGGGAGGAGACCCAGTACTTC. Its protein product is CASSSRGSGREETQYF.